This entry concerns a single T cell receptor beta chain. The data belong to a study of shared clonotypes between healthy human individuals. The CDR3 is 14 residues long. Trimming left V 1 base short and J 0 bases short, with 6 bases between. Germline V gene lookup returns CDR1 SGHRS and CDR2 YFSETQ. Replicate PCRs for sorted subsets used roughly 200 ng DNA; this equaled 33,000 or so T cell genomes. Method: immunoSEQ multiplex PCR; TCRdb's copy keeps in-frame clones and lacks some. The sample shows a few hundred thousand clones, 73% of them seen only once. This clonotype was sampled from a man under 40 in good health. V gene TRBV5-1 combines with J gene TRBJ2-3; no reliable D call. The sequenced material came from memory CD4+ T cells sorted from blood. Indicated subset: CD45RA-negative fraction. DNA of the CDR3: TGCGCCAGCAGCTTGTTGGACAGCACAGATACGCAGTATTTT. The encoded protein is CASSLLDSTDTQYF.